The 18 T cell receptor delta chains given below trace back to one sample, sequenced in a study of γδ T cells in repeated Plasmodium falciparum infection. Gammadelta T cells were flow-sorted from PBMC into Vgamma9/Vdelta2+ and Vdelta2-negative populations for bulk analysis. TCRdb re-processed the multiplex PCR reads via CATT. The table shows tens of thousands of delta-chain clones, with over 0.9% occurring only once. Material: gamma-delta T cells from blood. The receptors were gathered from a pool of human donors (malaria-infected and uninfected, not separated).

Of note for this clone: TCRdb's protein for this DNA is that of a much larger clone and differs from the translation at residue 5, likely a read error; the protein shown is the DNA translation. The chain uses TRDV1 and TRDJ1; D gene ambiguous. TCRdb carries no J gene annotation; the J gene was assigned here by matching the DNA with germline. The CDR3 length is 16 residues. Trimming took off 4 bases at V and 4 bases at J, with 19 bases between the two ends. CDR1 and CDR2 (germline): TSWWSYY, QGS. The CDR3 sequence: CALGGLKGRSVDKLIF. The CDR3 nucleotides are TGTGCTCTTGGGGGACTAAAAGGACGAAGCGTCGATAAACTCATCTTT.

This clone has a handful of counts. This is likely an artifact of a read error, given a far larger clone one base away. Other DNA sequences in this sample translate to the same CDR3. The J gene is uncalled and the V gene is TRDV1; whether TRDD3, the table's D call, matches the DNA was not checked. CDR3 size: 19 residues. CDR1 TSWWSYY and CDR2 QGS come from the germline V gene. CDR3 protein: CALGEFSKRFRTGFKELIF. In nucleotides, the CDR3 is TGTGCTCTTGGGGAATTCTCTAAAAGATTCCGTACTGGGTTTAAGGAGCTCATCTTT.

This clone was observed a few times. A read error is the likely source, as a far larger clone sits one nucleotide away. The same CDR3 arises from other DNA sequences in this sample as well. The CDR3 is CALGDPIFLQGDNRADSWDTRQMFF. The CDR3 DNA reads as TGTGCTCTTGGGGATCCAATTTTCCTACAGGGGGATAACCGTGCGGACTCCTGGGATACCCGACAGATGTTTTTC. This rearrangement joins TRDV1 to TRDJ3; the D gene is possibly TRDD3 (8 bases). This CDR3 is built from 25 residues. Germline V gene sequence: CDR1 TSWWSYY, CDR2 QGS.

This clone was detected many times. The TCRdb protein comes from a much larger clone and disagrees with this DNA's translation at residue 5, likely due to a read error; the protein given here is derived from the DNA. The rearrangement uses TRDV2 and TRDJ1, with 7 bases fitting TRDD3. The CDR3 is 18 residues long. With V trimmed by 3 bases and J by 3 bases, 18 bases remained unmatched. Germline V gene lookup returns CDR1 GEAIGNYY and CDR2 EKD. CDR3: CACDAVGTWGDGADKLIF. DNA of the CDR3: TGTGCCTGTGACGCCGTGGGTACCTGGGGGGACGGGGCCGATAAACTCATCTTT.

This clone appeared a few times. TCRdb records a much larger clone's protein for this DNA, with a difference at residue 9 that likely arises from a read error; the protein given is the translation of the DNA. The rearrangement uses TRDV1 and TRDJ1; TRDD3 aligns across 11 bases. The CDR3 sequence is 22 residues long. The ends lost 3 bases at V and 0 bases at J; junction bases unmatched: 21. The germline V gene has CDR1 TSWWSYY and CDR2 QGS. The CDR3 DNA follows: TGTGCTCTTGGGGACCTTTCCTCCTGCGGGTTACTGGGGGATAGGAACACCGATAAACTCATCTTT. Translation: CALGDLSSCGLLGDRNTDKLIF.

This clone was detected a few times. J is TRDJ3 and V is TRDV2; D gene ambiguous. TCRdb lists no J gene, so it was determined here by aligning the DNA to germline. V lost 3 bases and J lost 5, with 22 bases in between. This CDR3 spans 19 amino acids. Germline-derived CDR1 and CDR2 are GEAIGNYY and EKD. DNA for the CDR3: TGTGCCTGTGACCAAGTCGGCCAAGTCGTAATCAGGGACACCCGACAGATGTTTTTC. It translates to CACDQVGQVVIRDTRQMFF.

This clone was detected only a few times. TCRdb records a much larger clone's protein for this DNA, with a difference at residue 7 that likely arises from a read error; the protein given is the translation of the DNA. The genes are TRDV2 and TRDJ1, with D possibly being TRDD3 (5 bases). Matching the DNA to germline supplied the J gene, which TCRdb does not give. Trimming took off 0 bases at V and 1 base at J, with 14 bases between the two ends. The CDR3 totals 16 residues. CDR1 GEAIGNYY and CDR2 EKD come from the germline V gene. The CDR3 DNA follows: TGTGCCTGTGACACCCTCCCCCCGGGGGGCACCGATAAACTCATCTTT. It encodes CACDTLPPGGTDKLIF.

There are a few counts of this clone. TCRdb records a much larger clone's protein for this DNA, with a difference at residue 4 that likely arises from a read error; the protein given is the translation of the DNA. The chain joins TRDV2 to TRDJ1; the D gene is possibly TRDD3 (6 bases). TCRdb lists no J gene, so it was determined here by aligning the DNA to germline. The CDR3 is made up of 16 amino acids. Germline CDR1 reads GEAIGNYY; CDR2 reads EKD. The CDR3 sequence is CACNTLTRGTLDKLIF. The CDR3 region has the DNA TGTGCCTGTAACACCCTCACCCGGGGGACTCTCGATAAACTCATCTTT.

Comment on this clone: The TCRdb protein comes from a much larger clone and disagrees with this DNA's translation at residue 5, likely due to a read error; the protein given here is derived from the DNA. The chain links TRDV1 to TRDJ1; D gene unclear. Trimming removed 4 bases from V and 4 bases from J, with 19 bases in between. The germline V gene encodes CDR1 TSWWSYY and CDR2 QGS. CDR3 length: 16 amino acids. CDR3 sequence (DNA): TGTGCTCTTGGGGGTCCTCTACTTACGGGGCTCGATAAACTCATCTTT. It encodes CALGGPLLTGLDKLIF.

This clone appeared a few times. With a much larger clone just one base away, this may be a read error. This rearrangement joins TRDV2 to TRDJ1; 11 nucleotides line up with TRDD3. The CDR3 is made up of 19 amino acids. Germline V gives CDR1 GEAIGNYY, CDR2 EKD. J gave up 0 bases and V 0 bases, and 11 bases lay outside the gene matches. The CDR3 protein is CACDTGNWGIEGYTDKLIF. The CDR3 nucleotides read TGTGCCTGTGACACCGGAAACTGGGGGATAGAAGGGTACACCGATAAACTCATCTTT.

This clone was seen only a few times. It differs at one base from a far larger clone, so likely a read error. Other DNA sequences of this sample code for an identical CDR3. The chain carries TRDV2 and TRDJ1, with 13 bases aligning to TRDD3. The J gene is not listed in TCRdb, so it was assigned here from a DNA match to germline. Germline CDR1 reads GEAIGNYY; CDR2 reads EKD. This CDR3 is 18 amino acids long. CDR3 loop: CACDTGYWGIRNTDKLIF. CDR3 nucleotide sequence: TGTGCCTGTGACACTGGGTACTGGGGGATACGGAACACCGACAAACTCATCTTT.

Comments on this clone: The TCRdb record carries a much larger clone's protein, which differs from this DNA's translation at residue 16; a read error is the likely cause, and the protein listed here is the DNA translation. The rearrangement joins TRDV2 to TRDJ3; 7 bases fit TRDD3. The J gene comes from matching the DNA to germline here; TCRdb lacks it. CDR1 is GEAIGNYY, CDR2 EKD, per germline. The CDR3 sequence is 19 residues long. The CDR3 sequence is CACDTAGGPSSWDTRRMFF. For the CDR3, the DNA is TGTGCCTGTGACACCGCTGGGGGGCCTAGCTCCTGGGACACCCGACGGATGTTTTTC.

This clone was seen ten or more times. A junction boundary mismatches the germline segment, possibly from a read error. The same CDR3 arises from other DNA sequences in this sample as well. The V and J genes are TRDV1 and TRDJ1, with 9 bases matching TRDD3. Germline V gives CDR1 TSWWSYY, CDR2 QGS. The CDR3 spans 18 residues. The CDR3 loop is CALGEPMVLGDATDKLIF. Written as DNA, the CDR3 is TGTGCTCTTGGGGAACCAATGGTCCTGGGGGATGCCACCGATAAACTCATATTT.

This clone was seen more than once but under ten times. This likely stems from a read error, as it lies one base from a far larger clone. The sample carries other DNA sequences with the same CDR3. DNA for the CDR3: TGTGCTTGTGACACCGCGGGGGCGTTGAGAGCCTGGGACACCCGACAGATGTTTTTC. This sequence encodes CACDTAGALRAWDTRQMFF. The chain combines TRDV2 with TRDJ3; TRDD3 is a possible D gene (5 bases). Germline-derived CDR1 and CDR2 are GEAIGNYY and EKD. The CDR3 has 19 amino acids.

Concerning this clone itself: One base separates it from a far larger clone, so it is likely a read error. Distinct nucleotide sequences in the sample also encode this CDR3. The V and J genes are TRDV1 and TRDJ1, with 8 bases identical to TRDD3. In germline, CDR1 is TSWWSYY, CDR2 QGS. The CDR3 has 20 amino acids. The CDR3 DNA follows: TGTGCTCTTGGGGAACCAGGTCCTAGAGGGATACGCCTTTACACTGATAAACTCATCTTT. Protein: CALGEPGPRGIRLYTDKLIF.

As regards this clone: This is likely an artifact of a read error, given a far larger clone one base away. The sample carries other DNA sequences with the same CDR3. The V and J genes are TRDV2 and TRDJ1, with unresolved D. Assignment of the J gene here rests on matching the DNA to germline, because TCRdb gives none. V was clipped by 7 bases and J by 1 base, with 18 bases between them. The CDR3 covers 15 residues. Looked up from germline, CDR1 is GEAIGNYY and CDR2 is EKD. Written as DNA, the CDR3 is TGTGCCTGCGAGACGGGCTCGAAAGGCACCGATAAACTCATCTTT. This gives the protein CACETGSKGTDKLIF.

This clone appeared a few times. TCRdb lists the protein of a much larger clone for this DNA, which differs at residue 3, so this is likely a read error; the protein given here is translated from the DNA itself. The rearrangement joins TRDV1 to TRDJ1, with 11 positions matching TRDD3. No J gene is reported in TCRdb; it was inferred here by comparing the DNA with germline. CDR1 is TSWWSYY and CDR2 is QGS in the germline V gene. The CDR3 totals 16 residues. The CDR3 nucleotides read TGTGCTCCTGGGGAGCTCAACTGGGGGATAACCGATAAACTCATCTTT. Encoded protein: CAPGELNWGITDKLIF.

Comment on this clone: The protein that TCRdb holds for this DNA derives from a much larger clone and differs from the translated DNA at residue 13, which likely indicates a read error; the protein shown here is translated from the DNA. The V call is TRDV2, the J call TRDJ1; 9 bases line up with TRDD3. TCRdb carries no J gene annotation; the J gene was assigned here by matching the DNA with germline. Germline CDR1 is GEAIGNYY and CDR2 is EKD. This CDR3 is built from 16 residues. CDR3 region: CACDTNLGDTADILIF. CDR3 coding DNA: TGTGCCTGTGACACCAACCTAGGGGATACGGCCGATATACTCATCTTT.